Below, 14 T cell receptor beta chains from the same sample are listed, as sequenced in a study of T cells in Graves' hyperthyroidism and ophthalmopathy. Amplified TCR beta CDR3 regions came from RNA transcripts. The TCR CDR3 first-round RT-PCR relied on the HTBI primer set. TCRdb processed the multiplex PCR reads anew with MiXCR; each CDR3 protein has one entry. The profile shows some 440,000 distinct CDR3 sequences, 15% to 19% of them singletons. The source material was blood. These receptors all come from a woman aged 18-29 years with Graves' hyperthyroidism.

The chain joins TRBV27 to TRBJ2-5; D unresolved. Germline-derived CDR1 and CDR2 are MNHEY and SMNVEV (reference sequence). This CDR3 has 13 residues. The V end was cut by 2 bases, the J end by 0 bases, with 4 bases between. CDR3 DNA sequence: TGTGCCAGCAGTTTAGAGTACCAAGAGACCCAGTACTTC. This encodes CASSLEYQETQYF.

This clonotype appeared many times. This chain links TRBV12-3 or TRBV12-4 with TRBJ2-3; TRBD2 matches at 11 bases. The CDR3 has 18 residues. Unmatched junction bases numbered 11, after V lost 6 bases and J lost 0 bases. CDR3 coding DNA: TGTGCCAGCAGGACCGGGACTAGCGGTAGCCCAAGCACAGATACGCAGTATTTT. It specifies CASRTGTSGSPSTDTQYF.

Regarding this clonotype: A much larger clone differs from this one at a single base, so this may be a read error. CDR3 DNA: TGCAGTGCTAGAGGACAGGAGCAGCTCTATGGCCACACCTTC. Residues: CSARGQEQLYGHTF. The J gene is TRBJ1-2, the V gene TRBV20-1; tentative D call: TRBD1 (6 bases). The CDR3 totals 14 residues. Per germline, CDR1 DFQATT and CDR2 SNEGSKA (reference sequence).

This chain connects TRBV3-1 to TRBJ2-1; D possibly corresponds to TRBD2 (6 bases). V dropped 1 base and J dropped 12 bases, with 16 bases sitting between them. The CDR3 extends over 14 amino acids. Germline CDR1 LGHDT, CDR2 YNNKEL (reference sequence). CDR3 amino acids: CASSQGSRGIGQFF. CDR3 sequence (DNA): TGTGCCAGCAGCCAAGGTTCACGGGGGATTGGGCAGTTCTTC.

This clonotype was seen a handful of times. The chain links TRBV25-1 to TRBJ1-2; TRBD1 matches 8 bases. J gave up 8 bases and V 6 bases, and 8 bases lay outside the gene matches. The CDR3 totals 13 residues. CDR1 is MGHDK, CDR2 SYGVNS, per germline. The CDR3 here is CASSVVQGVGYTF. The CDR3 DNA reads as TGTGCCAGCAGCGTAGTACAGGGGGTGGGCTACACCTTC.

This clonotype was recorded many times. The genes are TRBV11-2 and TRBJ1-1; D is uncertain. Per germline, CDR1 SGHAT and CDR2 FQNNGV. This CDR3 spans 13 amino acids. The V end was cut by 5 bases, the J end by 2 bases, with 9 bases between. In DNA, the CDR3 is TGTGCCAGCAGCCGAGACTACAACACTGAAGCTTTCTTT. Protein: CASSRDYNTEAFF.

V is TRBV5-8 and J is TRBJ2-7; the D gene is possibly TRBD2 (6 bases). The CDR3 extends over 13 amino acids. Deletions cut 4 bases from V and 6 bases from J, with 14 bases between. The germline gives CDR1 SGHTS, CDR2 YDEGEE. Here the CDR3 DNA reads TGTGCCAGCAGCGGCCGGGGGTCTCGCGAGCAGTACTTC. Encoded protein: CASSGRGSREQYF.

In its sample, this clonotype was seen a few times. The rearrangement links TRBV9 to TRBJ1-1; 9 bases are shared with TRBD1. The junction had 4 bases not matched to a gene; V was cut back by 3 bases and J by 4 bases. This CDR3 is built from 14 residues. Germline V gene sequence: CDR1 SGDLS, CDR2 YYNGEE. The CDR3 here is CASSGRQGGTEAFF. The DNA for the CDR3 is TGTGCCAGCAGCGGTAGACAGGGGGGCACTGAAGCTTTCTTT.

The genes are TRBV10-3 and TRBJ2-7, with TRBD1 matching over 9 bases. The trim removed 4 bases at V and 3 bases at J, leaving 10 bases unmatched. The CDR3 runs to 16 residues. Germline values: CDR1 ENHRY, CDR2 SYGVKD. Here the CDR3 reads CAISGGGQGDGYEQYF. CDR3 DNA sequence: TGTGCCATCAGTGGAGGGGGACAGGGTGATGGCTACGAGCAGTACTTC.

This clonotype was seen a handful of times. The rearrangement links TRBV24-1 to TRBJ2-2; D not resolved. Trimming stripped 1 base from V and 0 bases from J, with 11 bases between. The germline gives CDR1 KGHDR, CDR2 SFDVKD. The CDR3 covers 17 residues. The CDR3 loop reads CATSDFLPGPNTGELFF. In nucleotides, the CDR3 is TGTGCCACCAGTGATTTTTTACCAGGCCCGAACACCGGGGAGCTGTTTTTT.

This clonotype has a count of ten or more. V and J are TRBV12-3 or TRBV12-4 and TRBJ1-6; D is uncertain. V lost 1 base and J 7 bases, leaving 8 bases between the germline ends. This CDR3 contains 14 residues. The CDR3 nucleotides are TGTGCCAGCAGTTTAGGAGTCGGCAATTCACCCCTCCACTTT. This gives the protein CASSLGVGNSPLHF.

As to this clonotype: A single base separates this from a much larger clone, so it may be a read error. The chain uses TRBV29-1 and TRBJ1-1; a weak D match, TRBD1 (5 bases). CDR3 length equals 12 residues. Per the germline V gene, CDR1 is SQVTM and CDR2 is ANQGSEA. Trimming cost V 8 bases and J 0 bases, with 10 bases left between them. The CDR3 nucleotides are TGCAGCCACCGGGACCTGAACACTGAAGCTTTCTTT. It is translated as CSHRDLNTEAFF.

This clonotype was detected ten times or more. The genes are TRBV7-2 and TRBJ2-7, with 8 bases lining up with TRBD2. Trimming removed 7 bases from V and 2 bases from J; junction bases left unmatched: 4. The V gene's germline CDR1 is SGHTA and CDR2 FQGNSA. The CDR3 loop spans 13 amino acids. This chain's CDR3 is CASTVAGPYEQYF. CDR3 nucleotide sequence: TGTGCCAGCACCGTAGCGGGGCCCTACGAGCAGTACTTC.

There are a few counts of this clonotype. The gene calls are TRBV6-4 and TRBJ2-6; 10 bases map to TRBD1. The CDR3 loop spans 16 amino acids. Germline V gene data show CDR1 as MRHNA and CDR2 as SNTAGT. Losses at the gene ends were 4 bases for V and 0 bases for J; bases not matched to a gene: 0. CDR3 loop: CASSGTGGSGANVLTF. As DNA, the CDR3 is TGTGCCAGCAGTGGGACAGGGGGCTCTGGGGCCAACGTCCTGACTTTC.